The rows below give T cell receptor beta chains drawn from one sample of a study of beta chain features in type 1 diabetes. Sequencing used immunoSEQ multiplex PCR; TCRdb keeps in-frame clones, though not all of them. The sample carries around 170,000 clones, 9% to 10% recorded once. Sequencing was carried out using central memory CD4+ T cells from blood. These receptors were collected from a woman in her late teens or twenties in good health. Both conserved end residues are part of each CDR3. The D gene is left open where the match is weak. Not all rows give a size; the values are once, few, many and, for expanded clones, a class.

>TRBJ2-3|TRBV5-4|-|TRBD1
TGTGCCAGCAATGCCGGGACAGCTAGCACAGATACGCAGTATTTT
CASNAGTASTDTQYF
>TRBJ2-3|TRBV9|-|-
TGTGCCAGCAGCGTCCGAGGAATTGCAGATACGCAGTATTTT
CASSVRGIADTQYF
>TRBJ2-1|TRBV7-9|few|-
TGTGCCAGCAGCTCTGAGGGGGGGAGTGAGCAGTTCTTC
CASSSEGGSEQFF
>TRBJ1-2|TRBV6-1|-|-
TGTGCCAGCAGTGCAACAGGGAAGTATGGCTACACCTTC
CASSATGKYGYTF
>TRBJ2-2|TRBV11-1|few|-
TGTGCCAGCAGCTTAGAGATAGGCGGGACCGGGGAGCTGTTTTTT
CASSLEIGGTGELFF
>TRBJ1-4|TRBV11-2|few|TRBD1
TGTGCCAGCAGCTTCCAGGGGGCGGGTGATGAAAAACTGTTTTTT
CASSFQGAGDEKLFF
>TRBJ2-7|TRBV2|few|TRBD2
TGTGCCAGCAGTGTGGGGACTAACTACGAGCAGTACTTC
CASSVGTNYEQYF
>TRBJ2-7|TRBV5-6|few|-
TGTGCCAGCAGCCCGCGGGCCAGCCTGACTGGGCAGTACTTC
CASSPRASLTGQYF
>TRBJ2-2|TRBV28|-|TRBD1
TGTGCCAGCAGTTTGGGTTTGACAGGGTCAACCGGGGAGCTGTTTTTT
CASSLGLTGSTGELFF
>TRBJ1-1|TRBV4-3|few|TRBD1
TGCGCCAGCAGCCACCGGGACAGACCTTACACTGAAGCTTTCTTT
CASSHRDRPYTEAFF
>TRBJ2-1|TRBV7-8|few|TRBD2
TGTGCCAGCAGCTCCTCTAGCGGACTCCCCAGCTCCTACAATGAGCAGTTCTTC
CASSSSSGLPSSYNEQFF
>TRBJ1-5|TRBV7-2|few|TRBD1
TGTGCCAGCAGTCCACTGGGACAGGGGGCTAATCAGCCCCAGCATTTT
CASSPLGQGANQPQHF
>TRBJ2-1|TRBV21-1|few|-
TGTGCCATCAGATCCGGGACTAGCGGGCAACTATCCTACAATGAGCAGTTCTTC
CAIRSGTSGQLSYNEQFF
>TRBJ1-1|TRBV18|-|-
TGTGCCAGCTCACCGGCTTCGAACACTGAAGCTTTCTTT
CASSPASNTEAFF
>TRBJ2-2|TRBV7-8|few|-
TGTGCCAGCAGCCTTGGGTCCACAGGGATGCTAGGCACCGGGGAGCTGTTTTTT
CASSLGSTGMLGTGELFF
>TRBJ2-1|TRBV2|-|TRBD2
TGTGCCACGGGCGGGAGGGCCGGCAATGAGCAGTTCTTC
CATGGRAGNEQFF
>TRBJ2-5|TRBV4-3|-|TRBD2
TGCGCCAGCAGCCAAGGGGCAGCGGGGGACGGGGAGACCCAGTACTTC
CASSQGAAGDGETQYF
>TRBJ2-1|TRBV19|-|-
TGTGCCAGTAGTAGGCACCCCTCGGGCAATGAGCAGTTCTTC
CASSRHPSGNEQFF
>TRBJ2-7|TRBV30|-|TRBD2
TGTGCCGGGACTAGCGGGGGGTCCTACGAGCAGTACTTC
CAGTSGGSYEQYF
>TRBJ1-2|TRBV18|few|-
TGTGCCAGCTCACCAGAGGGTGACTATGGCTACACCTTC
CASSPEGDYGYTF
>TRBJ2-5|TRBV2|many|TRBD2
TGTGCCAGCAGTGAACCCGGAGGTCTAGCGGACGCCCAGTACTTC
CASSEPGGLADAQYF
>TRBJ2-7|TRBV7-3|few|TRBD2
TGTGCCAGCAGCCCGACTAGCGGGCCCTTCGACGAGCAGTACTTC
CASSPTSGPFDEQYF
>TRBJ1-5|TRBV19|few|TRBD1
TGTGCCAGTAGACCGCCGGGACAGGGTCATCAGCCCCAGCATTTT
CASRPPGQGHQPQHF
>TRBJ1-4|TRBV27|few|TRBD1
TGTGCCAGCAGTTCTGACAGGGAGGAAAACGAAAAACTGTTTTTT
CASSSDREENEKLFF
>TRBJ2-5|TRBV30|-|TRBD2
TGTGCCTGGAGTGACGGGGGGGAGGGGGGAGAGACCCAGTACTTC
CAWSDGGEGGETQYF
>TRBJ1-4|TRBV19|few|-
TGTGCCAGTACCTCCGGGACTTCAGATGAAAAACTGTTTTTT
CASTSGTSDEKLFF
>TRBJ2-3|TRBV4-1|-|TRBD1
TGCGCCAGCAGCCAAGGACACGGGACAGGGGCTAGCACAGATACGCAGTATTTT
CASSQGHGTGASTDTQYF
>TRBJ2-5|TRBV18|-|-
TGTGCCAGCTCACCCAACAGGGACCAAGAGACCCAGTACTTC
CASSPNRDQETQYF
>TRBJ2-1|TRBV19|-|TRBD2
TGTGCCAGTAGTACGCTCGGGGGGGTGTGGAATGAGCAGTTCTTC
CASSTLGGVWNEQFF
>TRBJ1-2|TRBV28|-|TRBD1
TGTGCCAGCAGTTTGTTAACAGGGGGATCTGGCTACACCTTC
CASSLLTGGSGYTF
>TRBJ1-5|TRBV30|-|-
TGTGCCTGGGGACAGTTTAGCAATCAGCCCCAGCATTTT
CAWGQFSNQPQHF
>TRBJ2-3|TRBV28|many|TRBD1
TGTGCCAGCAGTCCGTACGGACAGGCCATCGGCACAGATACGCAGTATTTT
CASSPYGQAIGTDTQYF
>TRBJ2-5|TRBV7-9|many|TRBD2
TGTGCCAGCAGGTCAACTAGCGAAGGAGAGACCCAGTACTTC
CASRSTSEGETQYF
>TRBJ2-7|TRBV5-4|few|TRBD1
TGTGCCAGCAGCTTCAACAGGGGCTACGAGCAGTACTTC
CASSFNRGYEQYF